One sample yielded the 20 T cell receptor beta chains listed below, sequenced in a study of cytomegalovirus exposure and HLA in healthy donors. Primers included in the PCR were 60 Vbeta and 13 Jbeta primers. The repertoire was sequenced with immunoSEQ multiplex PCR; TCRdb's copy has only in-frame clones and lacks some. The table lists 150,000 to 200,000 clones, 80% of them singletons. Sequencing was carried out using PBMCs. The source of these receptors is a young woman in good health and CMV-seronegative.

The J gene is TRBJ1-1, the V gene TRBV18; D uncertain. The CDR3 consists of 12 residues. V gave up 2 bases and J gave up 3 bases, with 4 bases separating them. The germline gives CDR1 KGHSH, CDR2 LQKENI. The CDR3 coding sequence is TGTGCCAGCTCACCATCTTACACTGAAGCTTTCTTT. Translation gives CASSPSYTEAFF.

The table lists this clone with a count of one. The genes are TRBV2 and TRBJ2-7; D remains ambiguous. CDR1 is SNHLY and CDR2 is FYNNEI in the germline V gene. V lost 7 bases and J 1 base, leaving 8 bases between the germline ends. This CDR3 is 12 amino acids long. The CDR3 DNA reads TGTGCCAGCATGGCCGTATCCTACGAGCAGTACTTC. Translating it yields CASMAVSYEQYF.

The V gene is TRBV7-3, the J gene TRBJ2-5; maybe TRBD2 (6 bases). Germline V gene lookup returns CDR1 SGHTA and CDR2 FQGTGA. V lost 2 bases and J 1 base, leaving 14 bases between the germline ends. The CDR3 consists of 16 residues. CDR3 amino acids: CASSLGLGGVQETQYF. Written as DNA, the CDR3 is TGTGCCAGCAGCTTAGGCCTAGGCGGGGTCCAAGAGACCCAGTACTTC. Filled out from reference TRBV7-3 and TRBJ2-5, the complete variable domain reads GAGVSQTPSNKVTEKGKYVELRCDPISGHTALYWYRQSLGQGPEFLIYFQGTGAADDSGLPNDRFFAVRPEGSVSTLKIQRTERGDSAVYLCASSLGLGGVQETQYFGPGTRLLVL.

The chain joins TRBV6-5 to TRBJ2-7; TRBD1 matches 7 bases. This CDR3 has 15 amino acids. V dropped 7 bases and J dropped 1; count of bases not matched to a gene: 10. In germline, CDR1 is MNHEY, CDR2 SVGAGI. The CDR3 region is CASTSMATGSYEQYF. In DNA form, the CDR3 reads TGTGCCAGCACTTCCATGGCGACAGGGTCCTACGAGCAGTACTTC.

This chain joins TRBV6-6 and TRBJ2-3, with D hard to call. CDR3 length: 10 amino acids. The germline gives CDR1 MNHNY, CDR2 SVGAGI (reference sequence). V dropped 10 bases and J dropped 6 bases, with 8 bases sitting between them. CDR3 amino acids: CATREDTQYF. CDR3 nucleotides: TGTGCCACCCGAGAGGATACGCAGTATTTT.

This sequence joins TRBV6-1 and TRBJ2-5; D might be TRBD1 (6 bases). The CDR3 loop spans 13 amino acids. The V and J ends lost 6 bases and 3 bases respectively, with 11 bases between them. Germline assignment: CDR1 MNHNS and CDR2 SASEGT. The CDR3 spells CASRSTGEETQYF. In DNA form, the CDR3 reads TGTGCCAGCAGGTCGACAGGAGAAGAGACCCAGTACTTC.

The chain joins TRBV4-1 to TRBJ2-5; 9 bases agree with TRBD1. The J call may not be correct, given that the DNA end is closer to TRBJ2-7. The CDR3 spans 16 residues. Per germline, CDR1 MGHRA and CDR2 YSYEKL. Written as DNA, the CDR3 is TGCGCCAGCAGCCAAGATGACGGGACAGGGACCTACGAGCAGTACTTC. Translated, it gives CASSQDDGTGTYEQYF.

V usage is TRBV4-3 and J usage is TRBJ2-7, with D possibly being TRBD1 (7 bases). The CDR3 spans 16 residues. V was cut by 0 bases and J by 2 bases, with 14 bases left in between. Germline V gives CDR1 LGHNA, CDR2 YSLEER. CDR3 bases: TGCGCCAGCAGCCAAGATGCTTCAGGGGGGACCTACGAGCAGTACTTC. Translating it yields CASSQDASGGTYEQYF.

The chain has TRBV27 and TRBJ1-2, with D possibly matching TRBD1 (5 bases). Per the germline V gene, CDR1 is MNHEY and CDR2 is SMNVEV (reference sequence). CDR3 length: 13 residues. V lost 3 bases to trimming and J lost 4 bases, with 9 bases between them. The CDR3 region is CASSFRGAYGYTF. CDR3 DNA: TGTGCCAGCAGTTTCCGCGGGGCCTATGGCTACACCTTC.

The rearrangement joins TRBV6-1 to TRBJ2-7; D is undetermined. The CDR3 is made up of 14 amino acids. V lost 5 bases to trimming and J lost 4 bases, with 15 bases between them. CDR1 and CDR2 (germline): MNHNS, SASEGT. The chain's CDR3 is CASSPALLSYEQYF. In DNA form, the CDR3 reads TGTGCCAGCAGTCCAGCGCTCCTCTCTTACGAGCAGTACTTC.

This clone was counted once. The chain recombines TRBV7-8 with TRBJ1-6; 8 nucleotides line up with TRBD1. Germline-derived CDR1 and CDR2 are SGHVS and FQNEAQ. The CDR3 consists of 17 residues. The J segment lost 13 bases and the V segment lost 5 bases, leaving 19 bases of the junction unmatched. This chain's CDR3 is CASSQGTGGTPRRPLHF. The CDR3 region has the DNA TGTGCCAGCAGCCAGGGAACAGGGGGTACCCCTCGGAGGCCCCTCCACTTT. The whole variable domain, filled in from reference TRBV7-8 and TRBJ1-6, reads GAGVSQSPRYKVAKRGQDVALRCDPISGHVSLFWYQQALGQGPEFLTYFQNEAQLDKSGLPSDRFFAERPEGSVSTLKIQRTQQEDSAVYLCASSQGTGGTPRRPLHFGNGTRLTVT.

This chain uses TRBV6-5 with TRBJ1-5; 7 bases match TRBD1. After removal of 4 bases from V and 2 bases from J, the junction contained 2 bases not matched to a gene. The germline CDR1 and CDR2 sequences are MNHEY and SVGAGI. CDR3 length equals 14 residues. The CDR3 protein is CASSSTGGNQPQHF. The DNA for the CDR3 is TGTGCCAGCAGTTCTACAGGGGGCAATCAGCCCCAGCATTTT.

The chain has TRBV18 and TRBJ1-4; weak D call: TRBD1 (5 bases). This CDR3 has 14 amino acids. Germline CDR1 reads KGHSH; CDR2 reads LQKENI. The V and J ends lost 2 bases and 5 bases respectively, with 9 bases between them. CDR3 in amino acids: CASSPGAGNEKLFF. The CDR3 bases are TGTGCCAGCTCACCAGGGGCGGGGAATGAAAAACTGTTTTTT.

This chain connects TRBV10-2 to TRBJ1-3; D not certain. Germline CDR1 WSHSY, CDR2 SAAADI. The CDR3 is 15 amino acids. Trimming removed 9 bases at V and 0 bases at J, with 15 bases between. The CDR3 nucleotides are TGCGCCAGTTCCATGACTGTTAACTCTGGAAACACCATATATTTT. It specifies CASSMTVNSGNTIYF.

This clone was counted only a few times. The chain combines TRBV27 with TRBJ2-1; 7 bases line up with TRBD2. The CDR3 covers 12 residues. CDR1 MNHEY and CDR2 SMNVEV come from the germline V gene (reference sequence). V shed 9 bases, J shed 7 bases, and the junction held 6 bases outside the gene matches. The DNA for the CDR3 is TGTGCCAGTCGAAGGCGGGGGAATGAGCAGTTCTTC. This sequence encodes CASRRRGNEQFF.

The CDR3 bases are TGTGCCTGGAGTCCCCCCCGACAGCGGAACACTGAAGCTTTCTTT. Amino acid sequence: CAWSPPRQRNTEAFF. V is TRBV30 and J is TRBJ1-1; D may be TRBD1 (5 bases). CDR1 and CDR2 from the germline V gene are GTSNPN and SVGIG (reference sequence). The CDR3 loop spans 15 amino acids. Trimming took off 2 bases at V and 1 base at J, with 14 bases between the two ends.

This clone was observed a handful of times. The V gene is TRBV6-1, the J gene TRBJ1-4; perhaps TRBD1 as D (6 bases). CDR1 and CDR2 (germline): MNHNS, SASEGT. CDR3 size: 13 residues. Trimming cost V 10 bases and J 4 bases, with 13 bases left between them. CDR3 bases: TGTGCCACCGGTAGGGGGGGTAATGAAAAACTGTTTTTT. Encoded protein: CATGRGGNEKLFF.

DNA for the CDR3: TGTGCCAGCAGCCATACAATGAACACTGAAGCTTTCTTT. This translates into CASSHTMNTEAFF. The chain employs TRBV5-4 and TRBJ1-1; D call uncertain. Deletions cut 4 bases from V and 0 bases from J, with 7 bases between. Germline V gene lookup returns CDR1 SGHNT and CDR2 YYREEE (reference sequence). The CDR3 is 13 residues long. Complete variable domain (other parts from reference TRBV5-4 and TRBJ1-1): ETGVTQSPTHLIKTRGQQVTLRCSSQSGHNTVSWYQQALGQGPQFIFQYYREEENGRGNFPPRFSGLQFPNYSSELNVNALELDDSALYLCASSHTMNTEAFFGQGTRLTVV.

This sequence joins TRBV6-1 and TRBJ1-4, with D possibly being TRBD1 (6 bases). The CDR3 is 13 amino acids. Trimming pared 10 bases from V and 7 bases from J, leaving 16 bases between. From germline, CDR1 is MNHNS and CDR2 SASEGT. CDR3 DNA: TGTGCCACCGGGGGGCAGGGAGGTGAAAAACTGTTTTTT. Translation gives CATGGQGGEKLFF.

The CDR3 loop is CASSFRAGVNTGELFF. CDR3 sequence (DNA): TGTGCCAGCAGCTTCAGGGCAGGAGTGAACACCGGGGAGCTGTTTTTT. The genes are TRBV7-9 and TRBJ2-2; weak D call: TRBD1 (5 bases). This CDR3 region has 16 residues. Deletions cut 3 bases from V and 1 base from J, with 12 bases between. Germline lookup yields CDR1 SEHNR and CDR2 FQNEAQ (reference sequence). Together with reference TRBV7-9 and TRBJ2-2, the CDR3 gives the full variable domain: DTGVSQNPRHKITKRGQNVTFRCDPISEHNRLYWYRQTLGQGPEFLTYFQNEAQLEKSRLLSDRFSAERPKGSFSTLEIQRTEQGDSAMYLCASSFRAGVNTGELFFGEGSRLTVL.